This T cell receptor beta chain was sequenced during a study of blood T cell repertoires in COVID-19. Across the study: Spain, Italy and the United States supplied samples that represented acute and convalescent COVID-19. PBMCs, B-cell-depleted T cells, or T cells were the source of the cDNA or gDNA that made up the material.

Measured with immunoSEQ multiplex PCR; TCRdb has only the in-frame clones, and not every one. This table has more than 110,000 clones, about 77% appearing once. The CDR3 consists of 18 residues. V shed 5 bases and J 1 base; nucleotides not matched to a gene: 10. Germline V lookup: CDR1 SGHRS, CDR2 YFSETQ. The TCR comes from a woman aged 45-65 years with active or convalescent COVID-19. Material for sequencing was peripheral blood. V gene TRBV5-1 combines with J gene TRBJ2-3, with 13 bases that match TRBD2. CDR3 sequence: CASRPGLAGEVGTDTQYF. CDR3 nucleotides: TGCGCCAGCAGGCCCGGACTAGCGGGAGAGGTGGGCACAGATACGCAGTATTTT.